One and the same sample provided the 27 T cell receptor beta chains below, sequenced in a study of OX40 agonist ivuxolimab in advanced cancers. Clones were sequenced by immunoSEQ multiplex PCR, and TCRdb holds only the in-frame ones, with some missing. The table has 69,000 or so clones, around 88% seen once; the top ten hold around 0.53%. The sample here was CD4+ or CD8+ T cells sorted from blood, taken in a trial of the OX40 agonist ivuxolimab. All receptors come from an adult with an advanced solid tumor such as melanoma, head and neck, liver or kidney cancer.

The chain is built from TRBV10-3 and TRBJ1-4; D is unclear. CDR1 and CDR2 from the germline V gene are ENHRY and SYGVKD. V lost 0 bases and J lost 4, with 9 bases in between. This CDR3 spans 15 amino acids. CDR3 protein: CAISESDSGNEKLFF. The CDR3 DNA reads as TGTGCCATCAGTGAGTCTGATTCTGGTAATGAAAAACTGTTTTTT.

J is TRBJ2-7 and V is TRBV20-1; D gene unclear. This CDR3 has 11 amino acids. Trimming stripped 8 bases from V and 3 bases from J, with 11 bases between. Germline V gene lookup returns CDR1 DFQATT and CDR2 SNEGSKA (reference sequence). CDR3 residues: CSSGFLYEQYF. The DNA for the CDR3 is TGCAGTTCCGGGTTTCTCTACGAGCAGTACTTC.

The CDR3 DNA reads as TGTGCCAGCAGCCCCTACGGATCCTACAATGAGCAGTTCTTC. This encodes CASSPYGSYNEQFF. The V call is TRBV2, the J call TRBJ2-1; D not resolved. Trimming stripped 6 bases from V and 1 base from J, with 10 bases between. Looked up from germline, CDR1 is SNHLY and CDR2 is FYNNEI. The CDR3 is made up of 14 amino acids.

The V gene is TRBV5-1, the J gene TRBJ2-3; D unresolved. This CDR3 has 13 residues. The V and J ends lost 4 bases and 4 bases respectively, with 10 bases between them. Germline V CDR1 and CDR2: SGHRS, YFSETQ. CDR3 protein: CASSVSGADTQYF. The CDR3 nucleotides read TGCGCCAGCAGCGTTTCGGGTGCAGATACGCAGTATTTT.

This rearrangement joins TRBV28 to TRBJ1-1; no reliable D call. Trimming removed 2 bases at V and 11 bases at J, with 9 bases between. This CDR3 comprises 11 residues. Germline V gene lookup returns CDR1 MDHEN and CDR2 SYDVKM. Here the CDR3 reads CASSLQVRAFF. In DNA, the CDR3 is TGTGCCAGCAGTTTACAGGTTCGGGCTTTCTTT.

This clone was seen a single time. This sequence joins TRBV6-5 and TRBJ1-1, with unresolved D. Germline V lookup: CDR1 MNHEY, CDR2 SVGAGI. Trimming removed 10 bases from V and 0 bases from J, with 15 bases in between. This CDR3 region has 14 residues. The chain's CDR3 is CATNAAKVNTEAFF. The CDR3 DNA is TGTGCCACCAACGCCGCGAAGGTGAACACTGAAGCTTTCTTT.

The V and J genes are TRBV6-5 and TRBJ2-7, with 7 positions matching TRBD1. The germline gives CDR1 MNHEY, CDR2 SVGAGI. The CDR3 spans 14 residues. After removal of 6 bases from V and 6 bases from J, the junction contained 11 bases not matched to a gene. CDR3 residues: CASSSPDRVGEQYF. In nucleotides, the CDR3 is TGTGCCAGCAGCTCACCTGACAGGGTAGGCGAGCAGTACTTC.

Only one count was recorded for this clone. The chain is built from TRBV6-1 and TRBJ1-1; 7 bases are shared with TRBD1. Germline values: CDR1 MNHNS, CDR2 SASEGT. V lost 2 bases and J lost 3; bases outside the gene matches: 6. CDR3 length: 15 amino acids. In DNA form, the CDR3 reads TGTGCCAGCAGTGAATACCGCCAGGGGGACACTGAAGCTTTCTTT. Its translation is CASSEYRQGDTEAFF.

J is TRBJ1-1 and V is TRBV20-1, with unresolved D. Germline CDR1 is DFQATT and CDR2 is SNEGSKA (reference sequence). The CDR3 has 11 amino acids. The ends were cut back, 3 bases at V and 9 bases at J, with 11 bases in the middle. CDR3 residues: CSASRSRQAFF. CDR3 nucleotides: TGCAGTGCTAGTAGGTCCAGGCAAGCTTTCTTT.

The gene calls are TRBV11-2 and TRBJ1-1; no definite D call. Germline V CDR1 and CDR2: SGHAT, FQNNGV. The CDR3 totals 14 residues. The ends were cut back, 2 bases at V and 1 base at J, with 8 bases in the middle. CDR3 in amino acids: CASSLSLANTEAFF. In DNA, the CDR3 is TGTGCCAGCAGCTTATCTCTAGCGAACACTGAAGCTTTCTTT.

V usage is TRBV7-8 and J usage is TRBJ2-1; D ambiguous. Germline V CDR1 and CDR2: SGHVS, FQNEAQ. This CDR3 comprises 13 residues. V was cut by 0 bases and J by 8 bases, with 8 bases left in between. The CDR3 reads CASSLAATDEQFF. DNA for the CDR3: TGTGCCAGCAGCTTAGCAGCAACAGATGAGCAGTTCTTC.

The chain is built from TRBV11-2 and TRBJ1-4; D unresolved. This CDR3 has 15 amino acids. V gave up 3 bases and J gave up 0 bases, with 8 bases separating them. Germline CDR1 SGHAT, CDR2 FQNNGV. The CDR3: CASSLYRATNEKLFF. The CDR3 DNA is TGTGCCAGCAGCTTGTACAGAGCAACTAATGAAAAACTGTTTTTT.

The chain links TRBV2 to TRBJ1-3, with no clear D. With 2 bases removed from V and 7 bases from J, the gap between germline ends came to 9 bases. CDR3 length: 13 residues. The germline V gene has CDR1 SNHLY and CDR2 FYNNEI. In DNA form, the CDR3 reads TGTGCCAGCAGTGAAATAATCGGGAACACCATATATTTT. It yields the protein CASSEIIGNTIYF.

The V gene is TRBV5-4, the J gene TRBJ2-5, with 12 bases that match TRBD2. Germline V lookup: CDR1 SGHNT, CDR2 YYREEE (reference sequence). This CDR3 region has 15 residues. Trimming cost V 1 base and J 3 bases; bases outside gene matches: 1. In DNA form, the CDR3 reads TGTGCCAGCAGCTTGAGACTAGCGGGGGAAGAGACCCAGTACTTC. This codes for CASSLRLAGEETQYF. Full variable domain (outside the CDR3, taken from reference TRBV5-4 and TRBJ2-5): ETGVTQSPTHLIKTRGQQVTLRCSSQSGHNTVSWYQQALGQGPQFIFQYYREEENGRGNFPPRFSGLQFPNYSSELNVNALELDDSALYLCASSLRLAGEETQYFGPGTRLLVL.

The chain employs TRBV21-1 and TRBJ1-2; TRBD1, as called in the table, went unchecked against the DNA. TRBV21-1 is labeled a pseudogene. The CDR3 has 15 amino acids. DNA for the CDR3: TGTGCCAGCAGCAAACTCGGCAGGGGTGGTTATGGCTACACCTTC. Protein sequence: CASSKLGRGGYGYTF.

V usage is TRBV16 and J usage is TRBJ1-1; D is unresolved. Trimming took 0 bases from V and 3 from J, leaving 8 bases between them. This CDR3 is built from 14 residues. Germline lookup yields CDR1 KGHSY and CDR2 FQNENV. The CDR3 reads CASSQSLDYTEAFF. CDR3 in DNA: TGTGCCAGCAGCCAATCTTTGGATTACACTGAAGCTTTCTTT. The full variable domain, with the rest looked up from reference TRBV16 and TRBJ1-1, is GEEVAQTPKHLVRGEGQKAKLYCAPIKGHSYVFWYQQVLKNEFKFLISFQNENVFDETGMPKERFSAKCLPNSPCSLEIQATKLEDSAVYFCASSQSLDYTEAFFGQGTRLTVV.

This clone was counted between two and nine times. The chain uses TRBV10-2 and TRBJ1-1; maybe TRBD1 (5 bases). The CDR3 covers 13 residues. The ends were cut back, 5 bases at V and 5 bases at J, with 12 bases in the middle. From germline, CDR1 is WSHSY and CDR2 SAAADI. CDR3 residues: CASSFSPGTEAFF. CDR3 nucleotide sequence: TGCGCCAGCAGTTTTTCCCCAGGGACTGAAGCTTTCTTT.

The chain has TRBV5-1 and TRBJ2-4; perhaps D is TRBD1 or TRBD2 (6 bases each). Per the germline V gene, CDR1 is SGHRS and CDR2 is YFSETQ. CDR3 length equals 16 residues. Between the trimmed V and J ends, which lost 5 bases and 1 base, there was a span of 16 bases. The CDR3 nucleotides read TGCGCCAGCAGACCCGGGGGCGCGCTGGCCAAAAACATTCAGTACTTC. Translation: CASRPGGALAKNIQYF.

The chain combines TRBV4-2 with TRBJ1-5; no clear D. CDR3 size: 14 residues. The germline V gene encodes CDR1 LGHNA and CDR2 YNFKEQ. V lost 1 base and J lost 1, with 5 bases in between. CDR3 protein: CASSQADSNQPQHF. The CDR3 region has the DNA TGTGCCAGCAGCCAAGCGGACAGCAATCAGCCCCAGCATTTT.

The genes are TRBV2 and TRBJ2-1; D remains ambiguous. V dropped 7 bases and J dropped 3 bases, with 7 bases sitting between them. Germline lookup yields CDR1 SNHLY and CDR2 FYNNEI. This CDR3 region has 12 residues. CDR3 sequence: CASTRLYNEQFF. The CDR3 region has the DNA TGTGCCAGCACGCGGCTCTACAATGAGCAGTTCTTC.

The J gene is TRBJ2-2, the V gene TRBV6-5, with TRBD2 matching 8 bases. The germline gives CDR1 MNHEY, CDR2 SVGAGI. With 6 bases clipped from V and 7 bases from J, the junction kept 10 bases outside the gene matches. The CDR3 length is 15 residues. The CDR3 DNA follows: TGTGCCAGCAGAACGGGGGGGAGTTTTCACGGGGAGCTGTTTTTT. Its translation: CASRTGGSFHGELFF.

V is TRBV7-9 and J is TRBJ2-2, with D perhaps matching TRBD2 (6 bases). From germline, CDR1 is SEHNR and CDR2 FQNEAQ (reference sequence). This CDR3 contains 16 residues. With 1 base removed from V and 2 bases from J, the gap between germline ends came to 11 bases. CDR3 region: CASSLDWGDNTGELFF. Written as DNA, the CDR3 is TGTGCCAGCAGCTTAGATTGGGGGGATAACACCGGGGAGCTGTTTTTT.

The chain has TRBV11-2 and TRBJ1-1; D unclear. V was trimmed by 6 bases and J by 1 base, leaving 12 bases between them. This CDR3 spans 14 amino acids. From germline, CDR1 is SGHAT and CDR2 FQNNGV. CDR3 bases: TGTGCCAGCAGTTTCCGACTGGAGAACACTGAAGCTTTCTTT. Translation: CASSFRLENTEAFF.

This clone was counted a single time. The chain combines TRBV20-1 with TRBJ1-1; no reliable D call. Germline CDR1 DFQATT, CDR2 SNEGSKA (reference sequence). The CDR3 is made up of 11 amino acids. The V gene lost 5 bases and the J gene lost 6 bases, with 10 bases spanning the gap. CDR3 nucleotide sequence: TGCAGTGCTGACCTGGATTCTGAAGCTTTCTTT. Its translation: CSADLDSEAFF.

The CDR3 loop is CASSSVFLEQYF. CDR3 bases: TGTGCCAGCAGCTCCGTATTCCTCGAGCAGTACTTC. This chain uses TRBV7-9 with TRBJ2-7; D gene unclear. The V end lost 4 bases, the J end lost 6 bases, and 10 bases lay between the germline ends. Looked up from germline, CDR1 is SEHNR and CDR2 is FQNEAQ (reference sequence). CDR3 length equals 12 residues.

This clone was found once. The chain employs TRBV19 and TRBJ1-3; 8 bases map to TRBD1. The J segment lost 3 bases and the V segment lost 6 bases, leaving 7 bases of the junction unmatched. Germline V gene lookup returns CDR1 LNHDA and CDR2 SQIVND (reference sequence). The CDR3 totals 15 residues. In DNA form, the CDR3 reads TGTGCCAGTAGGCGGGACAGGTTGGATGGAAACACCATATATTTT. Its protein product is CASRRDRLDGNTIYF.

V gene TRBV6-5 combines with J gene TRBJ2-7; TRBD1 matches 11 bases. CDR1 and CDR2 from the germline V gene are MNHEY and SVGAGI. The CDR3 has 15 amino acids. V trimming: 0 bases; J trimming: 2 bases; junction bases outside the gene matches: 0. The CDR3 DNA reads TGTGCCAGCAGTTACTCGGGACAGGGGGCCTACGAGCAGTACTTC. Amino acid sequence: CASSYSGQGAYEQYF.